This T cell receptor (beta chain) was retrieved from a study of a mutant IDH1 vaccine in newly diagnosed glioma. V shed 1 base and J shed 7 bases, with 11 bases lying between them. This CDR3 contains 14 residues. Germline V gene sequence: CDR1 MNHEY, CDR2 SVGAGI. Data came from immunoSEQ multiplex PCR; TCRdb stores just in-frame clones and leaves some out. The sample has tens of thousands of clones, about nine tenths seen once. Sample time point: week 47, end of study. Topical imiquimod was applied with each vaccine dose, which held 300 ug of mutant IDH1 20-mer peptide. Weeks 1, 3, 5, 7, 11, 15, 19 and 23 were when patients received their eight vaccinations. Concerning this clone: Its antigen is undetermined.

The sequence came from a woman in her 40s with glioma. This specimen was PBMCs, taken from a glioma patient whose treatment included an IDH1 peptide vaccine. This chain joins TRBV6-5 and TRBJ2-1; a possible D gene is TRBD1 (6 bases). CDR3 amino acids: CASSYYTGSNEQFF. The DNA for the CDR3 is TGTGCCAGCAGTTACTATACAGGGTCGAATGAGCAGTTCTTC.